This TCR beta chain derives from a study of memory CD4+ T cells and cytomegalovirus serostatus. Notes on the study in general: Suggested: most of the CMV-linked TCR signature lies in CD4+ memory cells.

J was trimmed by 1 base and V by 6 bases; bases with no gene match: 7. CDR3 size: 15 residues. Germline V lookup: CDR1 SEHNR, CDR2 FQNEAQ (reference sequence). The assay was immunoSEQ multiplex PCR, and TCRdb's table has in-frame clones only and misses some. The data contain some 44,000 clones, more than 60% of them singletons. The sort gate was single viable CD3+CD4+CD8-CD45RO+ cells for memory CD4+ T cells. This clone was found a few times. What it recognizes is unknown. The sequenced sample was memory CD4+ T cells from blood. The chain carries TRBV7-9 and TRBJ1-1; 8 bases are a match to TRBD1. The sequence was obtained from an adult in good health and CMV-seronegative. CDR3 bases: TGTGCCAGCAGTTCCCGACAGGGGCCGAACACTGAAGCTTTCTTT. The encoded protein is CASSSRQGPNTEAFF.